One sample yielded the 5 T cell receptor beta chains listed below, sequenced in a study of blood T cell repertoires in COVID-19. Clones were read by immunoSEQ multiplex PCR, and TCRdb kept only the in-frame ones, dropping some. The sample carries 190,000 or so clones, around 86% recorded once. Sequenced: peripheral blood. These receptors originate from a woman aged 25 to 45 with active or convalescent COVID-19.

The rearrangement joins TRBV20-1 to TRBJ2-1; 9 bases are shared with TRBD2. Germline V gives CDR1 DFQATT, CDR2 SNEGSKA (reference sequence). Trimming at V came to 3 bases and at J to 8 bases, leaving 5 bases not matched to a gene. The CDR3 consists of 13 residues. The CDR3 DNA reads as TGCAGTGCTAGTTCTAGCGGGGTGGATGAGCAGTTCTTC. Amino acid sequence: CSASSSGVDEQFF.

The chain combines TRBV5-1 with TRBJ1-1; 7 bases match TRBD1. Germline V CDR1 and CDR2: SGHRS, YFSETQ. The CDR3 totals 14 residues. V trimming: 2 bases; J trimming: 5 bases; junction bases outside the gene matches: 6. DNA of the CDR3: TGCGCCAGCAGCTTAACAGGGGTTGGAACTGAAGCTTTCTTT. Its protein product is CASSLTGVGTEAFF.

The chain carries TRBV5-1 and TRBJ2-4; D not certain. This CDR3 spans 15 amino acids. The germline V gene encodes CDR1 SGHRS and CDR2 YFSETQ. Trimming took 0 bases from V and 8 from J, leaving 15 bases between them. This CDR3 reads CASSLGVLGQDIQYF. As DNA, the CDR3 is TGCGCCAGCAGCTTGGGGGTGTTAGGTCAGGACATTCAGTACTTC.

V gene TRBV19 combines with J gene TRBJ2-1; 7 nucleotides align to TRBD2. There are 14 residues in the CDR3. V lost 6 bases to trimming and J lost 0 bases; unmatched junction nucleotides: 2. Germline lookup yields CDR1 LNHDA and CDR2 SQIVND (reference sequence). The DNA of the CDR3 is TGTGCCAGTAGGGGGGGGAGCTCCTACAATGAGCAGTTCTTC. Its translation: CASRGGSSYNEQFF.

The chain employs TRBV5-1 and TRBJ1-6; the D gene is possibly TRBD1 (6 bases). Trimming took off 0 bases at V and 0 bases at J, with 13 bases between the two ends. Germline values: CDR1 SGHRS, CDR2 YFSETQ. The CDR3 is made up of 18 amino acids. The CDR3 sequence is CASSLVGQTSSYNSPLHF. The CDR3 bases are TGCGCCAGCAGCTTGGTAGGACAGACGAGCTCCTATAATTCACCCCTCCACTTT.